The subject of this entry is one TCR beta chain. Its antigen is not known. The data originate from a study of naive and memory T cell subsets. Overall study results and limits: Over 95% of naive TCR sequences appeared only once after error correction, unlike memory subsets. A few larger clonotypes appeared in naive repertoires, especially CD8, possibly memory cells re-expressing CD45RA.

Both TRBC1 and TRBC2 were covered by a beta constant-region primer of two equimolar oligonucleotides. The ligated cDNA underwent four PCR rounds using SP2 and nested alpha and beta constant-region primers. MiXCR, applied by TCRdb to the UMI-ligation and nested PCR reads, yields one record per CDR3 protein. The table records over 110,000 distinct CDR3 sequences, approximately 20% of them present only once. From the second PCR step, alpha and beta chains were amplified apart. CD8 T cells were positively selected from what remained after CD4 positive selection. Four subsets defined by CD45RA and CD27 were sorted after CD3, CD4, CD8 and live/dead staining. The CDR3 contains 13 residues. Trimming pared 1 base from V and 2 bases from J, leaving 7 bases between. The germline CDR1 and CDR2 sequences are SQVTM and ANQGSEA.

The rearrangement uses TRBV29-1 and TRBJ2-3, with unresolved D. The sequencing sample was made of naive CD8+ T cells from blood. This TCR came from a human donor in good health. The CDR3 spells CSVEGENTDTQYF. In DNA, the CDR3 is TGCAGCGTTGAAGGGGAAAACACAGATACGCAGTATTTT.